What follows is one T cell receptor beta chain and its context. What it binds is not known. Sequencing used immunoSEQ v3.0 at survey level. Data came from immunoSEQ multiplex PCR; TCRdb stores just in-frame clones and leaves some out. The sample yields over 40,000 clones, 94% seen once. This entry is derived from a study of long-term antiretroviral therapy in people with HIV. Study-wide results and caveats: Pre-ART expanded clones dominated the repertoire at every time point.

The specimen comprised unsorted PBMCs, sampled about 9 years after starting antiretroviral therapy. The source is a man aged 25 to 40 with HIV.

DNA of the CDR3: TGTGCCAGCAACGTAGCGGGGGGGCCTTTAGATACGCAGTATTTT. Amino acid sequence: CASNVAGGPLDTQYF. The chain uses TRBV7-8 and TRBJ2-3, with TRBD2 matching 11 bases. Germline V gene sequence: CDR1 SGHVS, CDR2 FQNEAQ. V trimming: 7 bases; J trimming: 5 bases; junction bases outside the gene matches: 8. CDR3 length equals 15 residues.